This TCR beta chain was sequenced for a study of breast tumors, draining lymph nodes, adjacent tissues. TCRdb redid the calling of the multiplex PCR reads with MiXCR, one entry per CDR3 protein. The sample lists 140,000 or so distinct CDR3 sequences, approximately 32% seen once, with roughly 2.2% in the top ten. Study results and caveats: Data fit most tumor T cells coming from lymph node, expanding in tumor. Compared with lymph nodes, tumors were less diverse; compared with nontumor tissue, more.

Breast cancer patients provided tissue from their axillary draining lymph nodes. This clonotype was detected once. Its antigen remains unknown. Trimming took off 6 bases at V and 1 base at J, with 12 bases between the two ends. The CDR3 extends over 14 amino acids. The sequence came from a female donor with breast cancer. Some clones in this sample may be carry-over from other donors' samples. The chain has TRBV12-3 or TRBV12-4 and TRBJ1-1; the D gene is possibly TRBD1 (5 bases). Sequencing input: axillary lymph node tissue. CDR3 loop: CASSRRRGNTEAFF. Here the CDR3 DNA reads TGTGCCAGCAGCCGCAGGAGGGGGAACACTGAAGCTTTCTTT.